One and the same sample provided the 21 T cell receptor beta chains below, sequenced in a study of T cells in Graves' hyperthyroidism and ophthalmopathy. Amplification yielded TCR beta CDR3 regions, with RNA transcripts as the source. First-round RT-PCR of the TCR CDR3 relied on the HTBI primer set. TCRdb reanalysed the multiplex PCR reads using MiXCR and keeps one entry per CDR3 protein. The sample contains about 700,000 distinct CDR3 sequences, just under 45% of which appear only once. Sample: peripheral blood or thyroid tissue (not recorded which). These receptors all stem from an adult man with Graves' disease, either hyperthyroidism or ophthalmopathy (not recorded which).

The chain combines TRBV7-2 with TRBJ1-1; D unclear. The V end lost 5 bases, the J end lost 2 bases, and 15 bases lay between the germline ends. Germline V gives CDR1 SGHTA, CDR2 FQGNSA. This CDR3 region has 15 residues. CDR3 in DNA: TGTGCCAGCAGCCCCAGCGGGGTGGGCAACACTGAAGCTTTCTTT. Its translation is CASSPSGVGNTEAFF. The full variable domain, rest sourced from reference TRBV7-2 and TRBJ1-1, is GAGVSQSPSNKVTEKGKDVELRCDPISGHTALYWYRQSLGQGLEFLIYFQGNSAPDKSGLPSDRFSAERTGGSVSTLTIQRTQQEDSAVYLCASSPSGVGNTEAFFGQGTRLTVV.

The table lists this clonotype with a few counts. The V and J genes are TRBV7-4 and TRBJ2-2, with 8 bases identical to TRBD1. V shed 2 bases, J shed 9 bases, and the junction held 5 bases outside the gene matches. Looked up from germline, CDR1 is SGHVT and CDR2 is SQSDAQ. There are 14 residues in the CDR3. The chain's CDR3 is CASSLQGALRELFF. For the CDR3, the DNA is TGTGCCAGCAGCTTACAGGGGGCGCTCAGGGAGCTGTTTTTT.

This clonotype appeared a single time. The CDR3 spells CASSLTAGAEAFF. The CDR3 DNA reads TGTGCCAGCAGTTTAACCGCAGGGGCTGAAGCTTTCTTT. The chain recombines TRBV7-8 with TRBJ1-1; D possibly corresponds to TRBD1 (6 bases). CDR1 and CDR2 from the germline V gene are SGHVS and FQNEAQ. Trimming pared 6 bases from V and 6 bases from J, leaving 14 bases between. The CDR3 runs 13 residues.

Ten or more counts support this clonotype. The chain combines TRBV29-1 with TRBJ1-2; the D gene is possibly TRBD1 (6 bases). The CDR3 is made up of 13 amino acids. In germline, CDR1 is SQVTM, CDR2 ANQGSEA. Trimming took 8 bases from V and 0 from J, leaving 13 bases between them. This chain's CDR3 is CSIVTGANYGYTF. CDR3 nucleotides: TGCAGCATAGTGACAGGAGCTAACTATGGCTACACCTTC.

J is TRBJ1-6 and V is TRBV10-1; perhaps TRBD1 as D (5 bases). Trimming left V 4 bases short and J 9 bases short, with 13 bases between. The germline V gene has CDR1 WNHNN and CDR2 SYGVQD (reference sequence). The CDR3 sequence is 14 residues long. CDR3 loop: CASSGPQGSSPLHF. The CDR3 bases are TGCGCCAGCAGTGGACCCCAGGGTAGTTCACCCCTCCACTTT.

The chain employs TRBV2 and TRBJ1-5; TRBD1 matches 7 bases. CDR1 is SNHLY, CDR2 FYNNEI, per germline. This CDR3 spans 14 amino acids. V was pared by 4 bases and J by 6 bases, with 6 bases of the junction left unmatched. CDR3 nucleotides: TGTGCCAGCAGTGCCCCAGGGGGGCTTCAGCCCCAGCATTTT. This codes for CASSAPGGLQPQHF.

The V gene is TRBV9, the J gene TRBJ1-1; 8 nucleotides line up with TRBD1. Looked up from germline, CDR1 is SGDLS and CDR2 is YYNGEE. The CDR3 has 13 residues. With V trimmed by 6 bases and J by 4 bases, 5 bases remained unmatched. CDR3 sequence reads: CASTKTGGTEAFF. CDR3 nucleotides: TGTGCCAGCACCAAAACAGGGGGCACTGAAGCTTTCTTT.

This clonotype was seen at least ten times. This chain uses TRBV12-3 or TRBV12-4 with TRBJ1-2, with a weak D call TRBD1 (5 bases). This CDR3 has 13 residues. Trimming took off 7 bases at V and 5 bases at J, with 14 bases between the two ends. The CDR3 spells CASTLGAGYGYTF. The CDR3 DNA reads as TGTGCCAGCACCCTTGGGGCAGGGTATGGCTACACCTTC.

The J gene is TRBJ2-5, the V gene TRBV15, with D perhaps assigned TRBD1 or TRBD2 (5 bases each). The CDR3 sequence is 14 residues long. In germline, CDR1 is LNHNV, CDR2 YYDKDF (reference sequence). The ends were cut back, 10 bases at V and 4 bases at J, with 19 bases in the middle. The CDR3 DNA sequence: TGTGCCAGCAGTTACTCGAGAGGGGTAGAGACCCAGTACTTC. Protein: CASSYSRGVETQYF. The full variable domain, completed using reference TRBV15 and TRBJ2-5, is DAMVIQNPRYQVTQFGKPVTLSCSQTLNHNVMYWYQQKSSQAPKLLFHYYDKDFNNEADTPDNFQSRRPNTSFCFLDIRSPGLGDTAMYLCASSYSRGVETQYFGPGTRLLVL.

Regarding this clonotype: A much larger clonotype is one base distant, so this may be a read error. The rearrangement uses TRBV24-1 and TRBJ1-2; tentative D call: TRBD1 (5 bases). In germline, CDR1 is KGHDR, CDR2 SFDVKD. The CDR3 is 14 residues long. Here the CDR3 DNA reads TGTGCCAGCAGTCCGACGGGACGGAACTATGGCTACACCTTC. Translating it yields CASSPTGRNYGYTF.

V usage is TRBV29-1 and J usage is TRBJ2-5, with a tentative D call TRBD1 (5 bases). From germline, CDR1 is SQVTM and CDR2 ANQGSEA. The CDR3 extends over 11 amino acids. V was pared by 6 bases and J by 4 bases, with 9 bases between. The CDR3 reads CSVDTGETQYF. CDR3 nucleotides: TGCAGCGTGGACACCGGAGAGACCCAGTACTTC. Variable domain in full (rest from reference TRBV29-1 and TRBJ2-5): SAVISQKPSRDICQRGTSLTIQCQVDSQVTMMFWYRQQPGQSLTLIATANQGSEATYESGFVIDKFPISRPNLTFSTLTVSNMSPEDSSIYLCSVDTGETQYFGPGTRLLVL.

The J gene is TRBJ1-1, the V gene TRBV7-4, with a possible D match to TRBD1 (5 bases). The V end was cut by 5 bases, the J end by 4 bases, with 11 bases between. Germline loops: CDR1 SGHVT, CDR2 SQSDAQ. The length of the CDR3 is 13 residues. The CDR3 protein is CASSPIQGTEAFF. In DNA, the CDR3 is TGTGCCAGCAGCCCCATCCAGGGCACTGAAGCTTTCTTT.

This clonotype was observed many times. The gene calls are TRBV7-3 and TRBJ1-6; no reliable D call. CDR1 SGHTA and CDR2 FQGTGA come from the germline V gene. The CDR3 has 14 residues. The V and J ends lost 4 bases and 9 bases respectively, with 13 bases between them. CDR3 DNA: TGTGCCAGCAGCTCACATAGGCTTGGTTCACCCCTCCACTTT. This translates into CASSSHRLGSPLHF.

V is TRBV6-1 and J is TRBJ1-1; D unclear. Deletions cut 6 bases from V and 2 bases from J, with 13 bases between. CDR3 size: 14 residues. Germline CDR1 MNHNS, CDR2 SASEGT. The CDR3 DNA sequence: TGTGCCAGCAGGGCCGTATACTCAAACACTGAAGCTTTCTTT. Its protein is CASRAVYSNTEAFF.

Concerning this clonotype itself: At one of its ends the junction is not consistent with the germline gene, which may arise from a read error. The chain links TRBV5-1 to TRBJ1-2; TRBD1 aligns across 7 bases. Looked up from germline, CDR1 is SGHRS and CDR2 is YFSETQ. The CDR3 contains 13 residues. In DNA, the CDR3 is TGCGCCAGCAGCAGTCCCGGGACAGAAATTAGCTCCTTC. It specifies CASSSPGTEISSF.

This chain uses TRBV10-2 with TRBJ1-5; D not resolved. The CDR3 extends over 14 amino acids. CDR1 is WSHSY, CDR2 SAAADI, per germline. V gave up 4 bases and J gave up 4 bases, with 11 bases separating them. The CDR3 DNA reads as TGCGCCAGCAGTGTCGCGGGGTGGAATCAGCCCCAGCATTTT. This codes for CASSVAGWNQPQHF.

This clonotype was observed at least ten times. This chain links TRBV2 with TRBJ2-7, with a weak D call TRBD2 (6 bases). The germline V and J ends were trimmed by 7 bases and 5 bases, with 9 bases remaining between them. The CDR3 has 11 residues. Germline V gene lookup returns CDR1 SNHLY and CDR2 FYNNEI. The CDR3 here is CASNRENEQYF. The CDR3 coding sequence is TGTGCCAGCAATCGGGAGAACGAGCAGTACTTC.

The chain recombines TRBV29-1 with TRBJ1-4; D possibly corresponds to TRBD1 (6 bases). The germline V and J ends were trimmed by 4 bases and 2 bases, with 8 bases remaining between them. The CDR3 runs to 13 residues. Germline loops: CDR1 SQVTM, CDR2 ANQGSEA. The CDR3, as DNA: TGCAGCGTTGGAAGGGGGACTAATGAAAAACTGTTTTTT. It encodes CSVGRGTNEKLFF.

This clonotype appeared a few times. The chain employs TRBV7-3 and TRBJ2-6; 7 nucleotides agree with TRBD2. Germline V gene data show CDR1 as SGHTA and CDR2 as FQGTGA. The junction had 8 bases not matched to a gene; V was cut back by 5 bases and J by 1 base. The CDR3 loop spans 17 amino acids. Here the CDR3 reads CASSPSWGGSGANVLTF. In DNA, the CDR3 is TGTGCCAGCAGCCCCTCCTGGGGGGGGTCTGGGGCCAACGTCCTGACTTTC.

Concerning this clonotype itself: This may come from a read error, since a much larger clone is one base off. CDR3 nucleotide sequence: TGTGCCAGCAACCTCGGGCCGGGTGAAGCTTTCTTT. Encoded protein: CASNLGPGEAFF. The chain combines TRBV7-9 with TRBJ1-1; no reliable D call. This CDR3 is 12 amino acids long. Trimming removed 7 bases at V and 7 bases at J, with 13 bases between. CDR1 and CDR2 from the germline V gene are SEHNR and FQNEAQ (reference sequence).

This chain joins TRBV24-1 and TRBJ1-2; D is perhaps TRBD1 (6 bases). CDR3 length: 17 amino acids. Germline-derived CDR1 and CDR2 are KGHDR and SFDVKD. Trimming took 7 bases from V and 0 from J, leaving 20 bases between them. CDR3 loop: CATSVGTMTDTNYGYTF. CDR3 in DNA: TGTGCCACCAGCGTCGGGACAATGACAGACACTAACTATGGCTACACCTTC.